The rows below give T cell receptor beta chains drawn from one sample of a study of CD8 T cells in ankylosing spondylitis. A single record per CDR3 protein comes from TCRdb applying MiXCR to the 5' RACE reads. The sample holds approximately 220,000 distinct CDR3 sequences, roughly a tenth seen once. The sequenced material came from blood, either unsorted or a sorted T cell fraction (not recorded which). These receptor sequences come from a male donor with ankylosing spondylitis or in good health (not recorded which). CDR3s leave out the opening cysteine and the closing phenylalanine or tryptophan. D genes are given only for firm matches. The listing skips clone size in some rows; elsewhere it reads once, few, many or a size class.

J: TRBJ2-5
D: -
V: TRBV21-1
size: -
CDR3: ASSARDRNQETQY

J: TRBJ1-6
D: -
V: TRBV20-1
size: few
CDR3: SAREKEAGDSPLH

J: TRBJ2-7
D: TRBD1
V: TRBV20-1
size: many
CDR3: SAPIGTGGNEQY

J: TRBJ2-6
D: TRBD1
V: TRBV11-1
size: many
CDR3: ASSHPRGLANSGANVLT

J: TRBJ1-2
D: TRBD1
V: TRBV4-2
size: many
CDR3: ASSPEKTGGRGYT

J: TRBJ2-7
D: TRBD1
V: TRBV6-5
size: many
CDR3: ASSSPSGTGGYEQY

J: TRBJ2-1
D: -
V: TRBV9
size: many
CDR3: ASSVGSYNEQF

J: TRBJ2-5
D: -
V: TRBV5-1
size: many
CDR3: ASSLISGEETQY

J: TRBJ1-4
D: TRBD1
V: TRBV2
size: few
CDR3: ASSQGANEKLF

J: TRBJ2-1
D: -
V: TRBV5-6
size: -
CDR3: ASSLASAWGGPGEQF

J: TRBJ2-2
D: -
V: TRBV5-6
size: many
CDR3: ASSLGDNTGELF

J: TRBJ2-7
D: -
V: TRBV12-3/TRBV12-4
size: many
CDR3: ASSPGTLYEQY

J: TRBJ1-1
D: -
V: TRBV12-3/TRBV12-4
size: many
CDR3: ASSFDFAGTEAF

J: TRBJ2-7
D: -
V: TRBV12-3/TRBV12-4
size: many
CDR3: ASSSLTGEPYEQY

J: TRBJ2-1
D: TRBD2
V: TRBV12-3/TRBV12-4
size: -
CDR3: ASSRTSAGEQF

J: TRBJ2-3
D: -
V: TRBV5-1
size: many
CDR3: ASSLGPGEDTQY

J: TRBJ1-6
D: TRBD1
V: TRBV7-8
size: many
CDR3: ASSLGWGQGSNSPLH

J: TRBJ2-1
D: TRBD1
V: TRBV5-5
size: many
CDR3: ASSKTGGSYNEQF

J: TRBJ1-1
D: -
V: TRBV4-2
size: few
CDR3: ASSQDRQDEAF

J: TRBJ2-7
D: TRBD1
V: TRBV12-3/TRBV12-4
size: many
CDR3: ASRKGASLEQY

J: TRBJ2-5
D: TRBD2
V: TRBV5-1
size: many
CDR3: ASSKSGTSGGYQETQY

J: TRBJ2-2
D: -
V: TRBV27
size: many
CDR3: ASHQNTGELF

J: TRBJ1-1
D: TRBD1
V: TRBV12-3/TRBV12-4
size: -
CDR3: ASSGWGTGIGNTEAF